One sample yielded the 3 T cell receptor beta chains listed below, sequenced in a study of shared clonotypes between healthy human individuals. CD45RO-negative CD8 cells positively selected for CCR7 made up the naive population, which excluded terminally differentiated effector memory CD45RA+ cells. Profiled with immunoSEQ multiplex PCR; TCRdb holds only in-frame clones, not every one. The data show approximately 840,000 clones, just over 95% seen once. Material: naive CD8+ T cells sorted from blood. Source of these receptors: a man in his thirties or forties in good health.

This clone was recorded only once. The CDR3 loop reads CASSLGTGTDTQYF. CDR3 in DNA: TGTGCCAGCAGCTTAGGGACAGGCACAGATACGCAGTATTTT. This sequence joins TRBV7-6 and TRBJ2-3; perhaps TRBD1 as D (6 bases). V lost 1 base and J 1 base, leaving 6 bases between the germline ends. Germline CDR1 SGHVS, CDR2 FNYEAQ. The length of the CDR3 is 14 residues. The full variable domain, in which reference TRBV7-6 and TRBJ2-3 provide the parts outside the CDR3, is GAGVSQSPRYKVTKRGQDVALRCDPISGHVSLYWYRQALGQGPEFLTYFNYEAQQDKSGLPNDRFSAERPEGSISTLTIQRTEQRDSAMYRCASSLGTGTDTQYFGPGTRLTVL.

This chain uses TRBV7-9 with TRBJ1-3; no definite D call. Per the germline V gene, CDR1 is SEHNR and CDR2 is FQNEAQ (reference sequence). This CDR3 spans 13 amino acids. V lost 3 bases and J 4 bases, leaving 7 bases between the germline ends. CDR3 nucleotides: TGTGCCAGCAGCTTCCCTCCGGGAAACACCATATATTTT. Amino acid sequence: CASSFPPGNTIYF.

The chain has TRBV6-1 and TRBJ2-3; 10 positions match TRBD1. There are 16 residues in the CDR3. CDR1 MNHNS and CDR2 SASEGT come from the germline V gene. V dropped 3 bases and J dropped 2; count of bases not matched to a gene: 5. The CDR3 DNA reads as TGTGCCAGCAGTGAGGACAGGGGGGCTCTCACAGATACGCAGTATTTT. The encoded protein is CASSEDRGALTDTQYF.